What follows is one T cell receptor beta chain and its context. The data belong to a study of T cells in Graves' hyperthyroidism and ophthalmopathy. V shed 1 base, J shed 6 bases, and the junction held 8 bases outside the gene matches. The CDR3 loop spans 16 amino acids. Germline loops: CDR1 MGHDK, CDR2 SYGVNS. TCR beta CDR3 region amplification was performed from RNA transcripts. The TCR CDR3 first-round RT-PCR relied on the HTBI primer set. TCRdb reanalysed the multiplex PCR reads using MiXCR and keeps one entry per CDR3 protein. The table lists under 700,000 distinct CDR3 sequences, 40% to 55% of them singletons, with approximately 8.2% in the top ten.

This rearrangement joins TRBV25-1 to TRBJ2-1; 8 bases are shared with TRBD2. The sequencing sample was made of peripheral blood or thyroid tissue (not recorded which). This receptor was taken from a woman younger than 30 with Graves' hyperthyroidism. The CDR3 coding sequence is TGTGCCAGCAGTGAATTGCGAACTAGCGGCCCCAATGAGCAGTTCTTC. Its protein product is CASSELRTSGPNEQFF.